These 22 T cell receptor beta chains were sequenced from one sample in a study of cytomegalovirus exposure and HLA in healthy donors. The PCR made use of 60 Vbeta and 13 Jbeta primers. TCRdb's copy holds only in-frame clones and misses some; the assay was immunoSEQ multiplex PCR. The table lists 55,000 to 80,000 clones, with more than 2.5% in the top ten. The sample taken for sequencing was PBMCs. The source is a man aged 40-55 years in good health and CMV-seronegative.

This chain joins TRBV10-3 and TRBJ1-1; unclear D gene. The CDR3 extends over 11 amino acids. Germline assignment: CDR1 ENHRY and CDR2 SYGVKD. Trimming shortened V by 3 bases and J by 7 bases, and 6 bases separated the two germline ends. The CDR3 region has the DNA TGTGCCATCAGTGACAGAAGTGAAGCTTTCTTT. It codes for CAISDRSEAFF.

The chain carries TRBV14 and TRBJ1-1, with 10 bases matching TRBD1. V shed 2 bases, J shed 3 bases, and the junction held 6 bases outside the gene matches. Germline V gene sequence: CDR1 SGHDN, CDR2 FVKESK. The CDR3 has 16 amino acids. The CDR3 bases are TGTGCCAGCAGCCAATTATCGGGACAGGGGTACACTGAAGCTTTCTTT. This codes for CASSQLSGQGYTEAFF.

The chain joins TRBV4-1 to TRBJ1-2, with D perhaps matching TRBD1 (6 bases). The CDR3 is 15 amino acids. Germline assignment: CDR1 MGHRA and CDR2 YSYEKL. Between the trimmed V and J ends, which lost 3 bases and 2 bases, there was a span of 13 bases. CDR3 protein: CASSHFETGNYGYTF. Here the CDR3 DNA reads TGCGCCAGCAGCCACTTTGAAACAGGGAACTATGGCTACACCTTC.

The rearrangement uses TRBV7-9 and TRBJ1-6; tentatively, D is TRBD1 (5 bases). CDR3 length: 16 residues. CDR1 and CDR2 from the germline V gene are SEHNR and FQNEAQ (reference sequence). Trimming took 5 bases from V and 10 from J, leaving 21 bases between them. The CDR3 nucleotides are TGTGCCAGCAGCCCCCTGGGGCCGCAGGAGTACTCACCCCTCCACTTT. This codes for CASSPLGPQEYSPLHF.

The chain links TRBV7-9 to TRBJ1-2; D is unclear. V dropped 1 base and J dropped 8 bases, with 14 bases sitting between them. CDR3 length: 14 amino acids. Germline CDR1 and CDR2: SEHNR and FQNEAQ (reference sequence). Here the CDR3 DNA reads TGTGCCAGCAGCTTAGAGGGAGTCTCTTCCGGCTACACCTTC. Translation: CASSLEGVSSGYTF.

V usage is TRBV7-2 and J usage is TRBJ2-1, with 8 positions matching TRBD2. This CDR3 region has 16 residues. J lost 5 bases, V lost 1 base, and 7 bases had no gene match. The V gene's germline CDR1 is SGHTA and CDR2 FQGNSA. CDR3 in amino acids: CASSLDAGGGHNEQFF. CDR3 in DNA: TGTGCCAGCAGCTTAGACGCCGGGGGGGGTCACAATGAGCAGTTCTTC.

This chain joins TRBV6-5 and TRBJ1-6; the D gene is possibly TRBD1 (5 bases). Trimming removed 2 bases at V and 9 bases at J, with 14 bases between. CDR1 and CDR2 from the germline V gene are MNHEY and SVGAGI. This CDR3 has 15 amino acids. In nucleotides, the CDR3 is TGTGCCAGCAGTTACGGGACTGGGCGAATTTCACCCCTCCACTTT. Amino acid sequence: CASSYGTGRISPLHF.

The rearrangement uses TRBV6-1 and TRBJ1-6, with 11 bases aligning to TRBD1. The CDR3 covers 13 residues. After removal of 7 bases from V and 13 bases from J, the junction contained 6 bases not matched to a gene. CDR1 and CDR2 from the germline V gene are MNHNS and SASEGT. CDR3 bases: TGTGCCAGCATTCGGGACAGGGGGATTCCCCTCCACTTT. It specifies CASIRDRGIPLHF.

The V and J genes are TRBV10-3 and TRBJ2-2; the match to TRBD1 covers 8 bases. V was clipped by 7 bases and J by 1 base; unmatched bases: 2. Germline CDR1 ENHRY, CDR2 SYGVKD. This CDR3 has 14 amino acids. The CDR3 is CAITGQENTGELFF. CDR3 bases: TGTGCCATCACGGGACAGGAGAACACCGGGGAGCTGTTTTTT.

This rearrangement joins TRBV11-2 to TRBJ1-1; D is undetermined. CDR1 and CDR2 from the germline V gene are SGHAT and FQNNGV. This CDR3 region has 13 residues. The V gene lost 3 bases and the J gene lost 8 bases, with 13 bases spanning the gap. The CDR3 here is CASSFAGSAEAFF. CDR3 DNA: TGTGCCAGCAGCTTCGCCGGGTCAGCCGAAGCTTTCTTT.

The V call is TRBV6-5, the J call TRBJ1-1; D gene ambiguous. Trimming pared 2 bases from V and 5 bases from J, leaving 12 bases between. CDR3 length: 14 amino acids. Germline CDR1 and CDR2: MNHEY and SVGAGI. The CDR3 here is CASSYAASSTEAFF. For the CDR3, the DNA is TGTGCCAGCAGTTACGCGGCGTCGTCTACTGAAGCTTTCTTT.

V and J are TRBV28 and TRBJ1-1; D not resolved. CDR1 MDHEN and CDR2 SYDVKM come from the germline V gene. There are 10 residues in the CDR3. V dropped 5 bases and J dropped 10 bases, with 8 bases sitting between them. The CDR3 here is CASSAGAAFF. As DNA, the CDR3 is TGTGCCAGCAGTGCAGGCGCAGCTTTCTTT.

Concerning this clone itself: The same CDR3 is also encoded by other DNA sequences in this sample. The chain carries TRBV2 and TRBJ1-4; 7 bases are a match to TRBD1. The CDR3 sequence is 15 residues long. Trimming at V came to 4 bases and at J to 0 bases, leaving 2 bases not matched to a gene. Germline loops: CDR1 SNHLY, CDR2 FYNNEI. CDR3 protein: CASSGQGATNEKLFF. DNA for the CDR3: TGTGCCAGCAGTGGACAGGGTGCAACTAATGAAAAACTGTTTTTT. Based on the CDR3 plus reference TRBV2 and TRBJ1-4, the full variable domain is EPEVTQTPSHQVTQMGQEVILRCVPISNHLYFYWYRQILGQKVEFLVSFYNNEISEKSEIFDDQFSVERPDGSNFTLKIRSTKLEDSAMYFCASSGQGATNEKLFFGSGTQLSVL.

The rearrangement joins TRBV5-6 to TRBJ1-2, with 12 positions matching TRBD1. V shed 4 bases, J shed 8 bases, and the junction held 12 bases outside the gene matches. The length of the CDR3 is 16 residues. CDR1 is SGHDT and CDR2 is YYEEEE in the germline V gene. In nucleotides, the CDR3 is TGTGCCAGCAGCCTAGTCCCGGGACAGGGGGCCGGAGGCTACACCTTC. Its protein is CASSLVPGQGAGGYTF.

CDR3 coding DNA: TGCGCCAGCAGCCAAGTCGGGTTTGTGGATGAGCAGTTCTTC. It is translated as CASSQVGFVDEQFF. The chain couples TRBV4-1 to TRBJ2-1; D ambiguous. The germline gives CDR1 MGHRA, CDR2 YSYEKL. Trimming stripped 1 base from V and 8 bases from J, with 12 bases between. There are 14 residues in the CDR3.

The chain has TRBV6-5 and TRBJ2-5, with TRBD2 identical over 12 bases. With 4 bases clipped from V and 5 bases from J, the junction kept 8 bases outside the gene matches. This CDR3 is 16 amino acids long. Germline V CDR1 and CDR2: MNHEY, SVGAGI. CDR3 nucleotide sequence: TGTGCCAGCAGTTCTTGGACTAGCGGGGTTAGTGAGACCCAGTACTTC. It translates to CASSSWTSGVSETQYF.

This rearrangement joins TRBV7-3 to TRBJ2-1; TRBD2 might be the D (7 bases). CDR3 length equals 18 residues. Germline CDR1 reads SGHTA; CDR2 reads FQGTGA. Trimming left V 1 base short and J 4 bases short, with 20 bases between. The DNA of the CDR3 is TGTGCCAGCAGCTTAAGCCCTCGAGGGGGGGCCGGATACAATGAGCAGTTCTTC. Protein: CASSLSPRGGAGYNEQFF.

The genes are TRBV6-1 and TRBJ1-5, with TRBD1 identical over 7 bases. CDR1 is MNHNS, CDR2 SASEGT, per germline. V trimming: 6 bases; J trimming: 7 bases; junction bases outside the gene matches: 6. The CDR3 length is 13 residues. The CDR3 DNA follows: TGTGCCAGCAGCCCGACAGGGAGGCAGCCCCAGCATTTT. This translates into CASSPTGRQPQHF.

The rearrangement uses TRBV5-4 and TRBJ2-1, with D perhaps matching TRBD2 (5 bases). Trimming took 4 bases from V and 0 from J, leaving 5 bases between them. The CDR3 totals 13 residues. Germline CDR1 reads SGHNT; CDR2 reads YYREEE (reference sequence). Written as DNA, the CDR3 is TGTGCCAGCAGCCGGGGCTCCTACAATGAGCAGTTCTTC. Residues: CASSRGSYNEQFF.

The chain uses TRBV28 and TRBJ2-2, with 7 bases that match TRBD2. The CDR3 consists of 16 residues. J lost 4 bases, V lost 5 bases, and 10 bases had no gene match. The germline gives CDR1 MDHEN, CDR2 SYDVKM. CDR3 bases: TGTGCCAGCAGTCGGGGGGAAGTGAGCGTCACCGGGGAGCTGTTTTTT. Translation: CASSRGEVSVTGELFF. The full variable domain, completed using reference TRBV28 and TRBJ2-2, is DVKVTQSSRYLVKRTGEKVFLECVQDMDHENMFWYRQDPGLGLRLIYFSYDVKMKEKGDIPEGYSVSREKKERFSLILESASTNQTSMYLCASSRGEVSVTGELFFGEGSRLTVL.

The chain uses TRBV19 and TRBJ2-3; 7 bases map to TRBD2. Looked up from germline, CDR1 is LNHDA and CDR2 is SQIVND (reference sequence). This CDR3 is 13 amino acids long. Trimming cost V 3 bases and J 6 bases; bases outside gene matches: 3. The CDR3 DNA reads TGTGCCAGTAGTATTTCTAGCGGTGATACGCAGTATTTT. Its translation: CASSISSGDTQYF.

The rearrangement links TRBV5-1 to TRBJ2-7; D is possibly TRBD1 (6 bases). The CDR3 is 13 amino acids. CDR1 is SGHRS and CDR2 is YFSETQ in the germline V gene. Trimming shortened V by 0 bases and J by 5 bases, and 9 bases separated the two germline ends. The CDR3 protein is CASSLDRANEQYF. CDR3 nucleotides: TGCGCCAGCAGCTTGGACAGGGCCAACGAGCAGTACTTC.